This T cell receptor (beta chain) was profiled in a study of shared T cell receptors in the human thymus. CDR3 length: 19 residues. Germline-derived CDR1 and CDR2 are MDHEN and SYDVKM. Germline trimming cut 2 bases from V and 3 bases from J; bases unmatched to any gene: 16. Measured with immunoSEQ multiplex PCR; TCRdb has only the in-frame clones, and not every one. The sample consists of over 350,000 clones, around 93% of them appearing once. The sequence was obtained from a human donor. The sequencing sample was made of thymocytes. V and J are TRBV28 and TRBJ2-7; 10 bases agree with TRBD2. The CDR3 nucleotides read TGTGCCAGCAGTTTAGTCTCTAGCGGGAGCGGGAGGAACCGCTACGAGCAGTACTTC. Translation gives CASSLVSSGSGRNRYEQYF. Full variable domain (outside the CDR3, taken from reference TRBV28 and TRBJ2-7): DVKVTQSSRYLVKRTGEKVFLECVQDMDHENMFWYRQDPGLGLRLIYFSYDVKMKEKGDIPEGYSVSREKKERFSLILESASTNQTSMYLCASSLVSSGSGRNRYEQYFGPGTRLTVT.